This TCR beta chain is from a study of T cell responses to AZD1222 COVID-19 vaccine. Remarks on this clone: The antigen is unknown.

The CDR3 runs 15 residues. Trimming took 5 bases from V and 0 from J, leaving 12 bases between them. Germline CDR1 SGHVS, CDR2 FQNEAQ. Repertoires were generated with immunoSEQ multiplex PCR, while TCRdb's copy carries only in-frame clones and drops some. Here the sample spans 150,000 to 160,000 clones, about 88% being singletons. Study-wide results and limits: With two AZD1222 doses given, Spike-specific TCR breadth and depth both rose. Clonal diversity may have been underestimated, and the donors were mostly white British, with more females than males. Seropositive at baseline were only 5 or 6 AZD1222 recipients.

The gene calls are TRBV7-8 and TRBJ2-3; TRBD2 is a possible D gene (5 bases). The specimen comprised peripheral blood, sampled after recovery from COVID-19. The clonotype originates from an adult who had recovered from COVID-19. CDR3 residues: CASSHREISTDTQYF. In DNA, the CDR3 is TGTGCCAGCAGCCACCGGGAAATTAGCACAGATACGCAGTATTTT.